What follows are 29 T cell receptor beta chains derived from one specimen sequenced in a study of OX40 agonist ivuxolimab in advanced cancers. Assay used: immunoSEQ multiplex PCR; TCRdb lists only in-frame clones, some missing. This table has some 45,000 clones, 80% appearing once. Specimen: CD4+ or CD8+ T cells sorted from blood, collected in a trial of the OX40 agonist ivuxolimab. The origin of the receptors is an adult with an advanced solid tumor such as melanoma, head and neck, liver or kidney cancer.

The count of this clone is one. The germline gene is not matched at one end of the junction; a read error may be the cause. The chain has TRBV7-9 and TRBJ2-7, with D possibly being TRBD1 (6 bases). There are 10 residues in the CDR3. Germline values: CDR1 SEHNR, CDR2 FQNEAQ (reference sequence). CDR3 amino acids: CASSLAPDSF. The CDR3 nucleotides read TGTGCCAGCAGCTTAGCCCCGGACAGCTTC.

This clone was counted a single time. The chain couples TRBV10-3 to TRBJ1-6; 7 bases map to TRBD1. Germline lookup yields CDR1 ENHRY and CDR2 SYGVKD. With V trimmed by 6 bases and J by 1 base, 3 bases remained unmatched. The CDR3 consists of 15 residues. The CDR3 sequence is CAISATGSYNSPLHF. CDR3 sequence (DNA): TGTGCCATCAGCGCGACAGGGTCCTATAATTCACCCCTCCACTTT.

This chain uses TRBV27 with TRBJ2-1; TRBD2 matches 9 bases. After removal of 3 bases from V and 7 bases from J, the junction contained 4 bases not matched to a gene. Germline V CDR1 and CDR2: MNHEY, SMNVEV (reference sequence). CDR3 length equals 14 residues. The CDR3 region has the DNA TGTGCCAGCAGTTTGAGCGGGAGGTTGAATGAGCAGTTCTTC. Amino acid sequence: CASSLSGRLNEQFF.

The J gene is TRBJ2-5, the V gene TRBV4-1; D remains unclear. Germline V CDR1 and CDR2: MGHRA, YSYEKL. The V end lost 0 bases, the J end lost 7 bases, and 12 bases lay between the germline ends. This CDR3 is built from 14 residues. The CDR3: CASSQERVGRTQYF. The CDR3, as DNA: TGCGCCAGCAGCCAAGAACGAGTCGGCCGGACCCAGTACTTC.

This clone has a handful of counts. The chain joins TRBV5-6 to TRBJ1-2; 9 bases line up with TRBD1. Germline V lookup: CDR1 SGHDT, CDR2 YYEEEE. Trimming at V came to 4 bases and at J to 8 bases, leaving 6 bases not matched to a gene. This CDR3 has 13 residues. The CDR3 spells CASSLGTGKGYTF. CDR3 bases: TGTGCCAGCAGCCTAGGGACAGGGAAGGGCTACACCTTC. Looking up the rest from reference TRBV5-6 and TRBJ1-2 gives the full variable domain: DAGVTQSPTHLIKTRGQQVTLRCSPKSGHDTVSWYQQALGQGPQFIFQYYEEEERQRGNFPDRFSGHQFPNYSSELNVNALLLGDSALYLCASSLGTGKGYTFGSGTRLTVV.

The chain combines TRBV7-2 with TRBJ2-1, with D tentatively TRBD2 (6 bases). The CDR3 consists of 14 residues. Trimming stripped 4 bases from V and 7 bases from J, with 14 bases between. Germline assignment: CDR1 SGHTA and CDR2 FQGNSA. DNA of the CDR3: TGTGCCAGCAGCTCATACGGACTACTTAATGAGCAGTTCTTC. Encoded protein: CASSSYGLLNEQFF.

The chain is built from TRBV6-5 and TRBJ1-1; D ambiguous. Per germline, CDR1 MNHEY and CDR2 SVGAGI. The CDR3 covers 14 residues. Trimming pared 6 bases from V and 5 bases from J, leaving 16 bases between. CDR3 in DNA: TGTGCCAGCAGCTATGTGGGTGAGGCGACTGAAGCTTTCTTT. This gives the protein CASSYVGEATEAFF.

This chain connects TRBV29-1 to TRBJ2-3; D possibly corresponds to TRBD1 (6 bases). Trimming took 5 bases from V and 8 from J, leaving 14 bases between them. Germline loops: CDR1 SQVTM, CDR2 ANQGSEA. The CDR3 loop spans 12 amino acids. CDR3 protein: CSVWETGFTQYF. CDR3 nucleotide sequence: TGCAGCGTTTGGGAGACAGGATTTACGCAGTATTTT.

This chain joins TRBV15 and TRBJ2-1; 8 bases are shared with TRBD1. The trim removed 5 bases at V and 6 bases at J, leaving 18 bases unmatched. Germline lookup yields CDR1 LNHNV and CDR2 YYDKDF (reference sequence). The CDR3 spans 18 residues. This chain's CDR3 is CATSGLGQGRFGGNEQFF. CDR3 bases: TGTGCCACCAGCGGCCTCGGACAGGGCAGGTTCGGCGGCAATGAGCAGTTCTTC.

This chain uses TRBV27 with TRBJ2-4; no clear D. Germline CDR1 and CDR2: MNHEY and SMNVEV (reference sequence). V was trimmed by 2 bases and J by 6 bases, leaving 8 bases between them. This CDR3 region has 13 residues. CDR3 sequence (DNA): TGTGCCAGCAGTTTAGGGCAGCGAAACATTCAGTACTTC. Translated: CASSLGQRNIQYF.

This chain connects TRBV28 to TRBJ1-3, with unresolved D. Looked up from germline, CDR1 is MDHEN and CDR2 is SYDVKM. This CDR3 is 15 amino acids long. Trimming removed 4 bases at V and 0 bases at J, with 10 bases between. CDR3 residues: CASSWRPVSGNTIYF. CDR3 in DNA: TGTGCCAGCAGTTGGAGACCGGTCTCTGGAAACACCATATATTTT.

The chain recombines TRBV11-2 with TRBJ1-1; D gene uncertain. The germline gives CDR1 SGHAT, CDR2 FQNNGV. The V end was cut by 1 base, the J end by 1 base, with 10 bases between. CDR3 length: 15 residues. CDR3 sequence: CASSLVGAGNTEAFF. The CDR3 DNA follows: TGTGCCAGCAGCTTAGTGGGTGCAGGGAACACTGAAGCTTTCTTT.

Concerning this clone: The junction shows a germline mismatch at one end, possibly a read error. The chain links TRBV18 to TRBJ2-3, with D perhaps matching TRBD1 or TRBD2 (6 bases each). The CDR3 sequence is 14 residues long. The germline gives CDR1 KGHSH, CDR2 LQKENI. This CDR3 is CASSPRSGAETQYF. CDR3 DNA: TGTGCCAGCTCACCACGATCGGGGGCAGAGACGCAGTATTTT.

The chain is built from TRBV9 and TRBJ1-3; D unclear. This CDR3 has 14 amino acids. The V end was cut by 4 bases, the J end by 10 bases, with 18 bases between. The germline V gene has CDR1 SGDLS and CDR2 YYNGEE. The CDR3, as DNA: TGTGCCAGCAGCTCCCATCAACCGCCGGAGACCATATATTTT. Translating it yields CASSSHQPPETIYF.

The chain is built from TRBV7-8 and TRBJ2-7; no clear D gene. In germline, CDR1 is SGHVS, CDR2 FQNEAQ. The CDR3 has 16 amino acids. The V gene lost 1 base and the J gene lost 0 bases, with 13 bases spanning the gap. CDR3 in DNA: TGTGCCAGCAGCTTAGGTTCGAGCCGCAGCTCCTACGAGCAGTACTTC. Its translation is CASSLGSSRSSYEQYF.

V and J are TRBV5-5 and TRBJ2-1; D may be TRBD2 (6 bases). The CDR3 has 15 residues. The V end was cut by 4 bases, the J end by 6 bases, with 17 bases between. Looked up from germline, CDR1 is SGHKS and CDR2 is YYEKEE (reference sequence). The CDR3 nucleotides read TGTGCCAGCAGCCCCGGAGGGGCGGCGGCCAATGAGCAGTTCTTC. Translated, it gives CASSPGGAAANEQFF.

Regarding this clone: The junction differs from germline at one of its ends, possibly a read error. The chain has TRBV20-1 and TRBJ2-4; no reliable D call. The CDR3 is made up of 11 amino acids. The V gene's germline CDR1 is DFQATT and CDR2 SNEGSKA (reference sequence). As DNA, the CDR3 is TGCAGTGCTAGAGATCAGAAAAGAATGGACTTC. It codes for CSARDQKRMDF.

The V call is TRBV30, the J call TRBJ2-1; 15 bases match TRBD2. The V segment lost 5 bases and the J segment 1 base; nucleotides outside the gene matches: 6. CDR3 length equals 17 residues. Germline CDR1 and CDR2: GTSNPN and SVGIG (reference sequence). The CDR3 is CAWLKGTSGRSYNEQFF. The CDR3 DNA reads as TGTGCCTGGCTAAAGGGGACTAGCGGGAGGTCCTACAATGAGCAGTTCTTC.

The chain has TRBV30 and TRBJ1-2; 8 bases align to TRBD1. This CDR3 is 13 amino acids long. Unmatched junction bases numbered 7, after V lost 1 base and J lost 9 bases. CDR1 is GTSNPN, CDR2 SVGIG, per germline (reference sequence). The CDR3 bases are TGTGCCTGGAGTGCTGGGACAGGACGAAGCTACACCTTC. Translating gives CAWSAGTGRSYTF.

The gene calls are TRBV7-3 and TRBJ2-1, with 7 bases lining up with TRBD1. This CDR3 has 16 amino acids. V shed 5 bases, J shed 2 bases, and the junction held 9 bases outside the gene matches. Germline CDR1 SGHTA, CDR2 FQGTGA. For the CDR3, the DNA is TGTGCCAGCAGCCGCACAGGGGCTCAGGCCTACAATGAGCAGTTCTTC. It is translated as CASSRTGAQAYNEQFF.

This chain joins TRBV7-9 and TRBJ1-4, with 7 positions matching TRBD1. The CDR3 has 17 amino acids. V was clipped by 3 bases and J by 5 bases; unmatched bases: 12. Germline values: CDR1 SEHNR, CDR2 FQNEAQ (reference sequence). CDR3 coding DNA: TGTGCCAGCAGCTTTACCGGGACAGCCGCCCGGAATGAAAAACTGTTTTTT. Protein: CASSFTGTAARNEKLFF.

CDR3 DNA sequence: TGTGCCAGCAGTAGTTTTTTGGGGGAGCTGTTTTTT. Amino acid sequence: CASSSFLGELFF. The chain links TRBV9 to TRBJ2-2; D uncertain. Trimming took off 5 bases at V and 8 bases at J, with 10 bases between the two ends. The CDR3 sequence is 12 residues long. Germline-derived CDR1 and CDR2 are SGDLS and YYNGEE.

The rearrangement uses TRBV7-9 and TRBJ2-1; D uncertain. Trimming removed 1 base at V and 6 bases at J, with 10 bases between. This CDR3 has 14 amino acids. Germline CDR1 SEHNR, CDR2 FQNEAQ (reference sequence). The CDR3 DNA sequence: TGTGCCAGCAGCTTAGAACACCCCAGCAATGAGCAGTTCTTC. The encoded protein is CASSLEHPSNEQFF.

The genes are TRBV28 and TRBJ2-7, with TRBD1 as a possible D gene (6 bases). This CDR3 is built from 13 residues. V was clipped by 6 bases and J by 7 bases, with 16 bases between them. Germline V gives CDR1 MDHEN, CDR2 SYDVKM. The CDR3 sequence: CASSPPQGGEQYF. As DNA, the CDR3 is TGTGCCAGCAGCCCCCCACAGGGCGGTGAGCAGTACTTC.

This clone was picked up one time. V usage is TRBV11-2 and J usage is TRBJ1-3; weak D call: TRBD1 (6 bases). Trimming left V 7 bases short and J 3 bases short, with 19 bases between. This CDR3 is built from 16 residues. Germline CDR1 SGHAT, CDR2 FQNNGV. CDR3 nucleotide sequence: TGTGCCAGCACCCCGCTCCGGGGGCGCAGTGGAAACACCATATATTTT. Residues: CASTPLRGRSGNTIYF.

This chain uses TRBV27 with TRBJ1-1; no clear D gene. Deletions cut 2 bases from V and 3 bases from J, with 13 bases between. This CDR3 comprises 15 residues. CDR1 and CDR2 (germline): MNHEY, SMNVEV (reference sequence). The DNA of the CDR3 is TGTGCCAGCAGTTTAGTAAGAGGGTTCCACACTGAAGCTTTCTTT. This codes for CASSLVRGFHTEAFF.

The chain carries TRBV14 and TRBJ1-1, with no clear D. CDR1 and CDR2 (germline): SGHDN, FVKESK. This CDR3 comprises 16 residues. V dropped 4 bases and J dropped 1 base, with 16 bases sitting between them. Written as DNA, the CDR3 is TGTGCCAGCAGCCTCAATGACGCGGGGAGGAACACTGAAGCTTTCTTT. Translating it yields CASSLNDAGRNTEAFF. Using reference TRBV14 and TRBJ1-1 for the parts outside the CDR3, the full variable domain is EAGVTQFPSHSVIEKGQTVTLRCDPISGHDNLYWYRRVMGKEIKFLLHFVKESKQDESGMPNNRFLAERTGGTYSTLKVQPAELEDSGVYFCASSLNDAGRNTEAFFGQGTRLTVV.

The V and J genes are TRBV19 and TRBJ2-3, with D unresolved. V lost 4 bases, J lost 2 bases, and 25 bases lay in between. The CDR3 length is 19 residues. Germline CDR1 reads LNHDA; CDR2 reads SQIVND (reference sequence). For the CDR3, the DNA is TGTGCCAGTAGTACCCTCCAGGTTAGGTCGTCGACTTTCACAGATACGCAGTATTTT. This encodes CASSTLQVRSSTFTDTQYF.

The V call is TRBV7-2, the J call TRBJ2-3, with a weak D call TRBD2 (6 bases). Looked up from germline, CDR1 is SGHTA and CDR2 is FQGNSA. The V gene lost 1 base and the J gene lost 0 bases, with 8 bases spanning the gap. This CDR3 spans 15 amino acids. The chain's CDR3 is CASSLEAGSTDTQYF. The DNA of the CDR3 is TGTGCCAGCAGCTTAGAGGCGGGAAGCACAGATACGCAGTATTTT.